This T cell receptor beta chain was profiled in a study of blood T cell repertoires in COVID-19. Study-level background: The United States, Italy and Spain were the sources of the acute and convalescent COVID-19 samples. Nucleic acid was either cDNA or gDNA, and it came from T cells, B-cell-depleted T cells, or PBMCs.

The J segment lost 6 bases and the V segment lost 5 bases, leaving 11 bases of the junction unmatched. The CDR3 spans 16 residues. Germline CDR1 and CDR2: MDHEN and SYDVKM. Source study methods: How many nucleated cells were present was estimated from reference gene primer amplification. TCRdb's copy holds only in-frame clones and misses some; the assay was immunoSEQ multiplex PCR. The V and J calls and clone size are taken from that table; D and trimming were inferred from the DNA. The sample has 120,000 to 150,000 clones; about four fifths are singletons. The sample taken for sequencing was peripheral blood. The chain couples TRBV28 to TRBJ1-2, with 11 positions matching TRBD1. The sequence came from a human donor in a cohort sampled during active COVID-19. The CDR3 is CASSIPPGQGGHGYTF. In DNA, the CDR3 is TGTGCCAGCAGTATCCCGCCGGGACAGGGGGGCCATGGCTACACCTTC.